What follows is one T cell receptor (beta chain) and its context. Its antigen remains unidentified. This entry belongs to a study of T cells in Graves' hyperthyroidism and ophthalmopathy. Study-level findings and limits: Stable hyperthyroidism and ophthalmopathy were separated using 13 V-J signatures. Most thyroid clonotypes that were expanded above 0.001 also turned up in blood.

Amplification yielded TCR beta CDR3 regions, with RNA transcripts as the source. The study used the HTBI primer set for a first-round RT-PCR of the TCR CDR3. TCRdb processed the multiplex PCR reads anew with MiXCR; each CDR3 protein has one entry. The sample carries roughly 500,000 distinct CDR3 sequences, 35% to 55% recorded once. Lactation, pregnancy, other autoimmune disease or uncontrolled infection excluded patients. Diagnostic decisions used clinical symptoms, serum thyroxine and TRAb, thyroid ultrasound and orbital computed tomography. Germline CDR1 reads ENHRY; CDR2 reads SYGVKD. This CDR3 has 11 residues. Trimming shortened V by 2 bases and J by 11 bases, and 10 bases separated the two germline ends.

Sequenced input: peripheral blood or thyroid tissue (not recorded which). This TCR was sampled from an adult woman with Graves' disease, either hyperthyroidism or ophthalmopathy (not recorded which). The J gene is TRBJ2-7, the V gene TRBV10-3; the D gene is possibly TRBD2 (6 bases). For the CDR3, the DNA is TGTGCCATCAGTGAGGGTCGGAGGGAGTACTTC. The encoded protein is CAISEGRREYF.